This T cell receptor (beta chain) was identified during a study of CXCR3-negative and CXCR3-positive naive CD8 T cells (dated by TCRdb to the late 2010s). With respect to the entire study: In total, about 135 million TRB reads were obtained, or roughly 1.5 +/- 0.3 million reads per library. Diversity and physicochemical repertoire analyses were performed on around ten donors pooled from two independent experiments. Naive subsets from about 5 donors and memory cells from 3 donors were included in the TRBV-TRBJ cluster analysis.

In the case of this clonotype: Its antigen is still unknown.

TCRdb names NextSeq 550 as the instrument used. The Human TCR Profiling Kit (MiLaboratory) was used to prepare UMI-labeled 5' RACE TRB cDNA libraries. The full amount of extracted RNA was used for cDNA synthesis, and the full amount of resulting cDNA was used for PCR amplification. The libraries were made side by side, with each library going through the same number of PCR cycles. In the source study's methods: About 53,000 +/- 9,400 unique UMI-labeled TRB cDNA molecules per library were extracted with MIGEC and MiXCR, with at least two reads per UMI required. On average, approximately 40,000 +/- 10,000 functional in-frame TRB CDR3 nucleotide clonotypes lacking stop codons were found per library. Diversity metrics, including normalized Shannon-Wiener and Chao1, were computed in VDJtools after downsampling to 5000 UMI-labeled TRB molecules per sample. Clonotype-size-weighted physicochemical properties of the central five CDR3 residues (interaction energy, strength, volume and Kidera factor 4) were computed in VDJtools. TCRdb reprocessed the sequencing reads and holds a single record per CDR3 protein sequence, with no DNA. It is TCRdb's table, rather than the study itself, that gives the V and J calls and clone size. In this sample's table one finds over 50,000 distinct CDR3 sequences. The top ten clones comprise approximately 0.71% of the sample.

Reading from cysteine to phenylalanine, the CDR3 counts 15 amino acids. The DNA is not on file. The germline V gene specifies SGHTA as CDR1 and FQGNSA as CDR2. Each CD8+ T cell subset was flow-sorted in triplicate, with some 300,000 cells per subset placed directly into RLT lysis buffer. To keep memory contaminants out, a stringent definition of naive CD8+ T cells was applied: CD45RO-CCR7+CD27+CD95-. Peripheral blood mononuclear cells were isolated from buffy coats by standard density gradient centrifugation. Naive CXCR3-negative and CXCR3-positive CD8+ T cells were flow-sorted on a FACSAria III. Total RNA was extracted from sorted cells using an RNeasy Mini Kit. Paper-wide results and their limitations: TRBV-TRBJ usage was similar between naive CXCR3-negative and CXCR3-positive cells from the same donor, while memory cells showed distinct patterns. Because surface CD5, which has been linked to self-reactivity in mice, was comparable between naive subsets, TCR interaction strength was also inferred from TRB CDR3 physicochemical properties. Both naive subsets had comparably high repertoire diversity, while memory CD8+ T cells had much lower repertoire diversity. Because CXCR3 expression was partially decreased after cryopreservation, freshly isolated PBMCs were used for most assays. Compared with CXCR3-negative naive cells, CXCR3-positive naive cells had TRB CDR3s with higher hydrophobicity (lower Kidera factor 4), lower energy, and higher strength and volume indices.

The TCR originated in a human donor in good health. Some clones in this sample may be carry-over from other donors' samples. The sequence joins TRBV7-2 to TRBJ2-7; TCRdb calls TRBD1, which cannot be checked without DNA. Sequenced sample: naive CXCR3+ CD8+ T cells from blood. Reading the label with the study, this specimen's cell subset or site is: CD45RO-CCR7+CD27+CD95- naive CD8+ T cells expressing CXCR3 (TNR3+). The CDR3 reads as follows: CASRPIKTGDYEQYF.